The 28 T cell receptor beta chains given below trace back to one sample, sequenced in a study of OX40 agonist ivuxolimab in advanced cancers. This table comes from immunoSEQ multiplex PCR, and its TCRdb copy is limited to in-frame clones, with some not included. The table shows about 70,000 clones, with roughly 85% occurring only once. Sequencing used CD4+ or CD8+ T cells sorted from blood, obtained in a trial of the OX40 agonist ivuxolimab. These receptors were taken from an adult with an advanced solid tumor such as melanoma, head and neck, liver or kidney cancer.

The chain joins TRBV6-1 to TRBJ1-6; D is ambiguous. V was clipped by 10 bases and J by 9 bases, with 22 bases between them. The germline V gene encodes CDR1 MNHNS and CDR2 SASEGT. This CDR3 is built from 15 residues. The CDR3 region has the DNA TGTGCCACCACCGCGGGGATTCCAGGTATTTCACCCCTCCACTTT. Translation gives CATTAGIPGISPLHF.

In nucleotides, the CDR3 is TGTGCCAGCAGAGCGACGGGGTACTCCGAAAAACTGTTTTTT. Encoded protein: CASRATGYSEKLFF. V usage is TRBV6-1 and J usage is TRBJ1-4; the D is unclear. V lost 6 bases, J lost 8 bases, and 16 bases lay in between. Looked up from germline, CDR1 is MNHNS and CDR2 is SASEGT. The CDR3 is made up of 14 amino acids.

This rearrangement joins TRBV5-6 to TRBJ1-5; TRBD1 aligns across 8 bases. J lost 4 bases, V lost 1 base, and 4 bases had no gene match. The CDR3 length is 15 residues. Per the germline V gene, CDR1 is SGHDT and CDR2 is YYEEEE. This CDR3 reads CASSLTGGLNQPQHF. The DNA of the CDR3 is TGTGCCAGCAGCTTGACAGGGGGATTAAATCAGCCCCAGCATTTT.

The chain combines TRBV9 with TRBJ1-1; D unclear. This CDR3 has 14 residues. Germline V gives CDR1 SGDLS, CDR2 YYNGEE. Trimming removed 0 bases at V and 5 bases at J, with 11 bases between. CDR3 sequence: CASSVGELGTEAFF. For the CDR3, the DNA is TGTGCCAGCAGCGTAGGGGAGTTGGGGACTGAAGCTTTCTTT.

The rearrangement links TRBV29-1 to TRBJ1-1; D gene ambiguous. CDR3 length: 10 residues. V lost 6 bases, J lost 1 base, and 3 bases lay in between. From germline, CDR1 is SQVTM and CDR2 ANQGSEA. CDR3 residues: CSVRNTEAFF. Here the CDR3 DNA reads TGCAGCGTCAGGAACACTGAAGCTTTCTTT.

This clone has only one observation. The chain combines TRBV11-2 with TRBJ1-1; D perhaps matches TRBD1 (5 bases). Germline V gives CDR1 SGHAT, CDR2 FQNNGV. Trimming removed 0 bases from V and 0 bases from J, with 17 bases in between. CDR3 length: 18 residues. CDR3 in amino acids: CASSLDVTHGGMNTEAFF. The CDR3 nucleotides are TGTGCCAGCAGCTTAGATGTAACCCATGGGGGAATGAACACTGAAGCTTTCTTT.

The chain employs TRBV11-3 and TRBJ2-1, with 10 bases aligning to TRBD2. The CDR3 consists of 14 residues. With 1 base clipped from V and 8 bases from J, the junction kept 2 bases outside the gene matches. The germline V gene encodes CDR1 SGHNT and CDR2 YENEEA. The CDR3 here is CASSLGSGGDEQFF. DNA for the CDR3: TGTGCCAGCAGCTTAGGCAGCGGGGGGGATGAGCAGTTCTTC.

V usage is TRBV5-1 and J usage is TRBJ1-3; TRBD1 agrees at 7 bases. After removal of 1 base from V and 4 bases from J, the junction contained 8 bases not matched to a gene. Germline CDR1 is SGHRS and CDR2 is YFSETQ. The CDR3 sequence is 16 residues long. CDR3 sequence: CASSLSGQSAGNTIYF. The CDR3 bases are TGCGCCAGCAGCTTGTCGGGACAGTCGGCGGGAAACACCATATATTTT. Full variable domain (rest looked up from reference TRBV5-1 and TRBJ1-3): KAGVTQTPRYLIKTRGQQVTLSCSPISGHRSVSWYQQTPGQGLQFLFEYFSETQRNKGNFPGRFSGRQFSNSRSEMNVSTLELGDSALYLCASSLSGQSAGNTIYFGEGSWLTVV.

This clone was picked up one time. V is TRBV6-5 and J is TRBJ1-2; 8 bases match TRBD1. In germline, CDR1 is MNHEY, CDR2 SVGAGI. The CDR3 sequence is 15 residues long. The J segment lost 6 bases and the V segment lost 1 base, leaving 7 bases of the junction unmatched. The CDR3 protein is CASSYYGQGANGYTF. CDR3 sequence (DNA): TGTGCCAGCAGTTACTACGGGCAGGGGGCTAATGGCTACACCTTC.

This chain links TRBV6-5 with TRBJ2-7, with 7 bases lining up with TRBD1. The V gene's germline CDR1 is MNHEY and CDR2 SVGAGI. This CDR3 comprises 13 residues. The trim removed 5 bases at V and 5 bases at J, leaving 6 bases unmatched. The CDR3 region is CASSADRDHEQYF. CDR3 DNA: TGTGCCAGCAGTGCCGACAGGGACCACGAGCAGTACTTC.

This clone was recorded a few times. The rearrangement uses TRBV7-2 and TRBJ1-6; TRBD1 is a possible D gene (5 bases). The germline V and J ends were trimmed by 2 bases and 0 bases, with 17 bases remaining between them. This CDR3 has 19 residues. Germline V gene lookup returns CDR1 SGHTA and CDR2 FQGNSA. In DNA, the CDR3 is TGTGCCAGCAGCTTAAGGGTCCAGGGCGCCGGCTCCTATAATTCACCCCTCCACTTT. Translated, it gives CASSLRVQGAGSYNSPLHF.

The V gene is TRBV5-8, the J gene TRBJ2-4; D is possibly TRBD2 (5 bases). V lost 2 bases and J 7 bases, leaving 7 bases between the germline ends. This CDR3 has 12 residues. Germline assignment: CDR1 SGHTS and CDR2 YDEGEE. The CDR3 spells CASSLPGNIQYF. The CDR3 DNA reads TGTGCCAGCAGCTTACCGGGGAACATTCAGTACTTC. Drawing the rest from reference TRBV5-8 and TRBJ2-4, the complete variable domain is EAGVTQSPTHLIKTRGQQATLRCSPISGHTSVYWYQQALGLGLQFLLWYDEGEERNRGNFPPRFSGRQFPNYSSELNVNALELEDSALYLCASSLPGNIQYFGAGTRLSVL.

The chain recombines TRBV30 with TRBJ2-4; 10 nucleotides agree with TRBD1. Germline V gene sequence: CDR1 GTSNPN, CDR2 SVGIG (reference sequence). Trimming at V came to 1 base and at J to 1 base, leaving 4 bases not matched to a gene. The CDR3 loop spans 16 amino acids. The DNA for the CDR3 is TGTGCCTGGAGTGGTCGACAGGGGGCCGCCAAAAACATTCAGTACTTC. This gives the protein CAWSGRQGAAKNIQYF.

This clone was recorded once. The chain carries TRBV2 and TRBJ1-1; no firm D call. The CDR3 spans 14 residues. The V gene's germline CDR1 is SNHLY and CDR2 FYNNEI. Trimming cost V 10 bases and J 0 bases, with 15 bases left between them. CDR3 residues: CATRPQGMNTEAFF. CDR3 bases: TGTGCCACCCGGCCCCAAGGGATGAACACTGAAGCTTTCTTT.

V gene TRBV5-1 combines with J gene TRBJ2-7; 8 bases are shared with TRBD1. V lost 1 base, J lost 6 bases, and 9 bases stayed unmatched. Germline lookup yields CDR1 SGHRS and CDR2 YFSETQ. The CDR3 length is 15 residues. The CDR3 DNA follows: TGCGCCAGCAGCTTGATGACAGGGGAGAAAGGCGAGCAGTACTTC. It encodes CASSLMTGEKGEQYF.

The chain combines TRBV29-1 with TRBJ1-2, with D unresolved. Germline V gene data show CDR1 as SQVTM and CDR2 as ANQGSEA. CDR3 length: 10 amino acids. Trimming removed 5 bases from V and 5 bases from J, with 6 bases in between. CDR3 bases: TGCAGCGTTAGGGAGTATGGCTACACCTTC. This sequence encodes CSVREYGYTF.

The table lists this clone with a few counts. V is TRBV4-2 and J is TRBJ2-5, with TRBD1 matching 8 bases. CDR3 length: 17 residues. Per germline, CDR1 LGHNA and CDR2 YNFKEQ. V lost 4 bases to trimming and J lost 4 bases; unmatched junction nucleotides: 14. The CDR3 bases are TGTGCCAGCAGCCCCCGATACCTCGACAGGGGAGGAGAGACCCAGTACTTC. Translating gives CASSPRYLDRGGETQYF.

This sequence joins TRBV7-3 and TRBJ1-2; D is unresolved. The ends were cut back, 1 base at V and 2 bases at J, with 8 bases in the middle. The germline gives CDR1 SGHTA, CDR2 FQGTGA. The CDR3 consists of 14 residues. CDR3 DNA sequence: TGTGCCAGCAGCTTAAACGCGGGAAACTATGGCTACACCTTC. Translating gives CASSLNAGNYGYTF.

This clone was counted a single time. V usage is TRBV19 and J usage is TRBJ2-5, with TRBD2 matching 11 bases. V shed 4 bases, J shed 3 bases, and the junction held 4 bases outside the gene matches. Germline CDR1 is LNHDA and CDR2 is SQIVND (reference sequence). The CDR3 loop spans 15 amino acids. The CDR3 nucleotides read TGTGCCAGTAGTACGATGGGACTAGCGGAAGAGACCCAGTACTTC. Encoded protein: CASSTMGLAEETQYF.

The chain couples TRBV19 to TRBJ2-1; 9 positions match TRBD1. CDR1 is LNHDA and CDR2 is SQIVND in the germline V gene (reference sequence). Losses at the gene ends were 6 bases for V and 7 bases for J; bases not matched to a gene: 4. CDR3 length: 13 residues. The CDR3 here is CASSQQGANEQFF. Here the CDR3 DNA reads TGTGCCAGTAGCCAACAGGGGGCAAATGAGCAGTTCTTC.

The CDR3 nucleotides read TGTGCCAGCAGTGAACACCGATACGAGCAGTACTTC. Translation gives CASSEHRYEQYF. The V gene is TRBV6-1, the J gene TRBJ2-7; D call uncertain. The CDR3 covers 12 residues. CDR1 is MNHNS, CDR2 SASEGT, per germline. V was trimmed by 2 bases and J by 4 bases, leaving 6 bases between them.

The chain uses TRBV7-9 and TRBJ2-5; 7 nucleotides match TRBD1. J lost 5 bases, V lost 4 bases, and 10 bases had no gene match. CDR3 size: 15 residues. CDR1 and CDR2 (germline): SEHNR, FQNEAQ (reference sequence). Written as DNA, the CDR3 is TGTGCCAGCAGCTCACAGGGGTTGGACGGGGAGACCCAGTACTTC. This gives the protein CASSSQGLDGETQYF.

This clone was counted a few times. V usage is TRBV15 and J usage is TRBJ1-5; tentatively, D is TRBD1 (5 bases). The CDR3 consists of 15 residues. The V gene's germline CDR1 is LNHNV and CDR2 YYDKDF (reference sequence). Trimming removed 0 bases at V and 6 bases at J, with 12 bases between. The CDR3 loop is CATSRDRGIPQPQHF. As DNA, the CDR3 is TGTGCCACCAGCAGAGATCGGGGGATCCCTCAGCCCCAGCATTTT.

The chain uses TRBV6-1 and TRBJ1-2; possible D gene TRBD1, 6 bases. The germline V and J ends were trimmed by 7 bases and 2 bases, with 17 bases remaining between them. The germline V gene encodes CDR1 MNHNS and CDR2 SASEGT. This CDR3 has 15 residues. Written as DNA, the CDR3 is TGTGCCAGCATCCCCTCTCGGGGGGGCAACTATGGCTACACCTTC. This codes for CASIPSRGGNYGYTF.

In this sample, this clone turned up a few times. Here the CDR3 DNA reads TGCGCCAGCAAGTCGAGTCTAGCGGGGGCCTGGATATACAATGAGCAGTTCTTC. This translates into CASKSSLAGAWIYNEQFF. The J gene is TRBJ2-1, the V gene TRBV5-1; TRBD2 agrees at 10 bases. CDR1 is SGHRS and CDR2 is YFSETQ in the germline V gene. This CDR3 spans 18 amino acids. V trimming: 6 bases; J trimming: 4 bases; junction bases outside the gene matches: 16.

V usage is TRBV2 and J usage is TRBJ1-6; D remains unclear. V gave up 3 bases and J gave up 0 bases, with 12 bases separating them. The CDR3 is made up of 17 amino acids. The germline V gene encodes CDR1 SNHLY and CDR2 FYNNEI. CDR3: CASSDRFPISYNSPLHF. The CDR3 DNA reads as TGTGCCAGCAGTGACAGGTTCCCCATCTCCTATAATTCACCCCTCCACTTT.

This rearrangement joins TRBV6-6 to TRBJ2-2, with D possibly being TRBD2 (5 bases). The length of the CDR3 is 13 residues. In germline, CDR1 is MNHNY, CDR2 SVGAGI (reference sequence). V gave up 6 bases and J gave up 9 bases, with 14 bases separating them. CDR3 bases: TGTGCCAGCAGCCCCTCTGGGAGCCGGGAGCTGTTTTTT. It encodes CASSPSGSRELFF.

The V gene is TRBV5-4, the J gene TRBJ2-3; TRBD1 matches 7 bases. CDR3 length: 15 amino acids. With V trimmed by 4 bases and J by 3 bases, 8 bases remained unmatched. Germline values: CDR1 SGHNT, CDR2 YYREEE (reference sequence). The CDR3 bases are TGTGCCAGCAGCGGAATCGGGACAGCTACAGATACGCAGTATTTT. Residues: CASSGIGTATDTQYF.